These 27 T cell receptor beta chains were all obtained from the same sample, sequenced in a study of blood T cell repertoires in COVID-19. Data came from immunoSEQ multiplex PCR; TCRdb stores just in-frame clones and leaves some out. This sample has some 300,000 clones; about 91% occur once, and the top ten carry approximately 7%. Sequencing was performed on peripheral blood. The receptors shown here come from a woman aged 25 to 39 who had recovered from COVID-19.

This clone was detected only once. V usage is TRBV3-1 (or the pseudogene TRBV3-2) and J usage is TRBJ2-3; TRBD1 is a possible D gene (6 bases). Deletions cut 2 bases from V and 8 bases from J, with 11 bases between. Germline CDR1 LGHDT, CDR2 YNNKEL (reference sequence). The CDR3 is 13 residues long. The CDR3: CASSQMGHPTQYF. The CDR3 nucleotides are TGTGCCAGCAGCCAAATGGGACATCCTACGCAGTATTTT.

V and J are TRBV2 and TRBJ2-5; D might be TRBD2 (6 bases). Trimming shortened V by 6 bases and J by 5 bases, and 16 bases separated the two germline ends. Per the germline V gene, CDR1 is SNHLY and CDR2 is FYNNEI. The CDR3 has 14 amino acids. In DNA form, the CDR3 reads TGTGCCAGCAGGGAGACTAGTGGGGGGGAGACCCAGTACTTC. It encodes CASRETSGGETQYF. The variable domain in full, completed from reference TRBV2 and TRBJ2-5, reads EPEVTQTPSHQVTQMGQEVILRCVPISNHLYFYWYRQILGQKVEFLVSFYNNEISEKSEIFDDQFSVERPDGSNFTLKIRSTKLEDSAMYFCASRETSGGETQYFGPGTRLLVL.

Worth noting for this clone: An end of the junction differs from the germline gene, which may be a read error. This sequence joins TRBV20-1 and TRBJ1-1; D not resolved. Germline V lookup: CDR1 DFQATT, CDR2 SNEGSKA (reference sequence). The CDR3 has 11 amino acids. The CDR3 reads CSAVSNSEAFF. As DNA, the CDR3 is TGCAGTGCTGTTAGTAACAGTGAAGCTTTCTTT.

This clone has only one observation. The V gene is TRBV6-6, the J gene TRBJ2-7; D possibly corresponds to TRBD1 (6 bases). Germline V gives CDR1 MNHNY, CDR2 SVGAGI (reference sequence). The CDR3 totals 13 residues. V lost 5 bases and J lost 1, with 9 bases in between. The CDR3 nucleotides read TGTGCCAGCAGTCATGACAGGTCCTACGAGCAGTACTTC. Protein: CASSHDRSYEQYF.

The J gene is TRBJ2-5, the V gene TRBV9, with a possible D match to TRBD1 (5 bases). The V gene's germline CDR1 is SGDLS and CDR2 YYNGEE. V lost 0 bases to trimming and J lost 5 bases, with 14 bases between them. The CDR3 covers 15 residues. This CDR3 is CASSVGQGNGETQYF. CDR3 sequence (DNA): TGTGCCAGCAGCGTAGGGCAGGGTAATGGGGAGACCCAGTACTTC.

CDR3 region: CASSFGGQPQHF. The CDR3 region has the DNA TGTGCCAGCAGTTTCGGAGGCCAGCCCCAGCATTTT. The V and J genes are TRBV28 and TRBJ1-5; D not certain. Trimming took off 3 bases at V and 7 bases at J, with 7 bases between the two ends. Germline loops: CDR1 MDHEN, CDR2 SYDVKM. This CDR3 comprises 12 residues.

V gene TRBV9 combines with J gene TRBJ2-7, with 8 bases fitting TRBD2. The CDR3 extends over 15 amino acids. Germline values: CDR1 SGDLS, CDR2 YYNGEE. Trimming cost V 0 bases and J 4 bases; bases outside gene matches: 6. This chain's CDR3 is CASSVGGGGRYEQYF. The CDR3 DNA is TGTGCCAGCAGCGTAGGAGGCGGGGGGAGGTACGAGCAGTACTTC.

The chain is built from TRBV30 and TRBJ1-5; D gene uncertain. The length of the CDR3 is 14 residues. The V end was cut by 5 bases, the J end by 2 bases, with 13 bases between. Looked up from germline, CDR1 is GTSNPN and CDR2 is SVGIG (reference sequence). The CDR3 DNA sequence: TGTGCCTGGTCTCTTGGTGCGGGCAATCAGCCCCAGCATTTT. Translating it yields CAWSLGAGNQPQHF.

The chain uses TRBV6-5 and TRBJ1-6, with 7 bases matching TRBD1. V dropped 2 bases and J dropped 6; count of bases not matched to a gene: 4. Germline values: CDR1 MNHEY, CDR2 SVGAGI. The CDR3 sequence is 15 residues long. Here the CDR3 reads CASSYETGSNSPLHF. Written as DNA, the CDR3 is TGTGCCAGCAGTTACGAGACAGGGTCTAATTCACCCCTCCACTTT.

The V and J genes are TRBV6-6 and TRBJ2-7; D may be TRBD1 (6 bases). V lost 2 bases and J lost 3, with 11 bases in between. Germline V lookup: CDR1 MNHNY, CDR2 SVGAGI (reference sequence). The CDR3 extends over 14 amino acids. In DNA form, the CDR3 reads TGTGCCAGCAGTTACCGGACAGTAGACTACGAGCAGTACTTC. Protein sequence: CASSYRTVDYEQYF.

This rearrangement joins TRBV5-4 to TRBJ2-5; 8 positions agree with TRBD2. The trim removed 3 bases at V and 5 bases at J, leaving 6 bases unmatched. This CDR3 has 14 amino acids. The germline V gene has CDR1 SGHNT and CDR2 YYREEE (reference sequence). CDR3 amino acids: CASSWGTSPETQYF. The CDR3 region has the DNA TGTGCCAGCAGCTGGGGGACTAGTCCCGAGACCCAGTACTTC.

V and J are TRBV18 and TRBJ2-3; D remains ambiguous. The CDR3 totals 13 residues. V gave up 3 bases and J gave up 5 bases, with 9 bases separating them. Germline CDR1 is KGHSH and CDR2 is LQKENI. CDR3 nucleotides: TGTGCCAGCTCACCCAACAACCGAGATACGCAGTATTTT. Its protein product is CASSPNNRDTQYF.

This clone was counted between two and nine times. In the same sample, other DNA sequences code for this CDR3. The chain is built from TRBV2 and TRBJ1-5; D is undetermined. The CDR3 has 14 residues. V was clipped by 2 bases and J by 3 bases, with 8 bases between them. CDR1 SNHLY and CDR2 FYNNEI come from the germline V gene. The CDR3 is CASSERRSNQPQHF. The CDR3 nucleotides are TGTGCCAGCAGTGAACGGAGGTCCAATCAGCCCCAGCATTTT.

This chain joins TRBV7-2 and TRBJ1-3; D gene unclear. The CDR3 covers 15 residues. V was shortened by 2 bases and J by 3 bases, with 11 bases between the two germline ends. The germline CDR1 and CDR2 sequences are SGHTA and FQGNSA. The CDR3 here is CASSLTRTFGNTIYF. The CDR3 DNA reads TGTGCCAGCAGCTTAACTCGGACTTTTGGAAACACCATATATTTT.

This chain links TRBV2 with TRBJ2-1, with TRBD1 identical over 7 bases. From germline, CDR1 is SNHLY and CDR2 FYNNEI. The ends lost 7 bases at V and 0 bases at J; junction bases unmatched: 6. The CDR3 has 15 amino acids. The CDR3 sequence is CASMGQPSSYNEQFF. CDR3 bases: TGTGCCAGCATGGGACAGCCGAGCTCCTACAATGAGCAGTTCTTC.

The CDR3 DNA is TGTGCCAGCAGCAGATTCCGGGACAGGGCTGGAAACACCATATATTTT. Translating gives CASSRFRDRAGNTIYF. The chain employs TRBV7-6 and TRBJ1-3; 9 bases are shared with TRBD1. V was clipped by 5 bases and J by 2 bases; unmatched bases: 7. The CDR3 is 16 residues long. CDR1 SGHVS and CDR2 FNYEAQ come from the germline V gene.

This sequence joins TRBV12-3 or TRBV12-4 and TRBJ1-2; D unclear. The CDR3 sequence is 11 residues long. The ends were cut back, 8 bases at V and 8 bases at J, with 12 bases in the middle. The DNA of the CDR3 is TGTGCCAGCTCCCCGGGGTTGGGCTACACCTTC. Protein: CASSPGLGYTF.

A single count supports this clone. The chain has TRBV7-9 and TRBJ2-6; perhaps TRBD2 as D (5 bases). Trimming shortened V by 3 bases and J by 4 bases, and 13 bases separated the two germline ends. Per the germline V gene, CDR1 is SEHNR and CDR2 is FQNEAQ (reference sequence). The CDR3 totals 16 residues. The CDR3 region is CASSFPRGEGANVLTF. In nucleotides, the CDR3 is TGTGCCAGCAGCTTCCCCCGGGGAGAAGGGGCCAACGTCCTGACTTTC.

The V call is TRBV24-1, the J call TRBJ2-1, with 11 bases matching TRBD2. The CDR3 is made up of 15 amino acids. V lost 6 bases and J lost 4; bases outside the gene matches: 4. CDR1 KGHDR and CDR2 SFDVKD come from the germline V gene. CDR3 amino acids: CATSKTSGAYNEQFF. CDR3 sequence (DNA): TGTGCCACCAGTAAGACTAGCGGGGCATACAATGAGCAGTTCTTC.

The gene calls are TRBV9 and TRBJ2-3; 7 nucleotides match TRBD2. The CDR3 totals 14 residues. Looked up from germline, CDR1 is SGDLS and CDR2 is YYNGEE. The J segment lost 3 bases and the V segment lost 6 bases, leaving 7 bases of the junction unmatched. In DNA, the CDR3 is TGTGCCAGCAATCTTGGGGGGGTTACAGATACGCAGTATTTT. Translation: CASNLGGVTDTQYF.

The chain carries TRBV18 and TRBJ1-5; 7 nucleotides align to TRBD1. The CDR3 extends over 13 amino acids. The ends lost 6 bases at V and 8 bases at J; junction bases unmatched: 7. Germline V gene lookup returns CDR1 KGHSH and CDR2 LQKENI. CDR3 nucleotides: TGTGCCAGCTCTCCCAGACAGGGCGAGCCCCAGCATTTT. Translation: CASSPRQGEPQHF.

V usage is TRBV5-1 and J usage is TRBJ1-2; 7 bases fit TRBD1. V dropped 1 base and J dropped 2; count of bases not matched to a gene: 8. The CDR3 is 16 amino acids. Germline V gene data show CDR1 as SGHRS and CDR2 as YFSETQ. Here the CDR3 reads CASSLSEGAPNYGYTF. The DNA for the CDR3 is TGCGCCAGCAGCTTGTCCGAGGGGGCCCCCAACTATGGCTACACCTTC. The full variable domain, in which reference TRBV5-1 and TRBJ1-2 provide the parts outside the CDR3, is KAGVTQTPRYLIKTRGQQVTLSCSPISGHRSVSWYQQTPGQGLQFLFEYFSETQRNKGNFPGRFSGRQFSNSRSEMNVSTLELGDSALYLCASSLSEGAPNYGYTFGSGTRLTVV.

The chain uses TRBV27 and TRBJ2-7; the D gene is possibly TRBD1 (5 bases). With 3 bases removed from V and 2 bases from J, the gap between germline ends came to 14 bases. Germline CDR1 is MNHEY and CDR2 is SMNVEV (reference sequence). The CDR3 runs to 15 residues. For the CDR3, the DNA is TGTGCCAGCAGTTTCCGGGCAGGGCGAGCCTACGAGCAGTACTTC. Protein sequence: CASSFRAGRAYEQYF.

The chain employs TRBV7-7 and TRBJ2-2; D may be TRBD2 (6 bases). The CDR3 length is 17 residues. In germline, CDR1 is SSHAT, CDR2 FNYEAQ (reference sequence). Trimming stripped 1 base from V and 7 bases from J, with 19 bases between. CDR3 sequence: CASSLVRLGRGIGELFF. The DNA for the CDR3 is TGTGCCAGCAGCTTAGTTCGCCTGGGACGGGGGATCGGGGAGCTGTTTTTT.

The chain joins TRBV7-8 to TRBJ2-7, with 9 bases that match TRBD1. This CDR3 region has 13 residues. Per the germline V gene, CDR1 is SGHVS and CDR2 is FQNEAQ. Trimming at V came to 5 bases and at J to 5 bases, leaving 4 bases not matched to a gene. This chain's CDR3 is CASSRDRANEQYF. The CDR3 DNA reads TGTGCCAGCAGCCGGGACAGGGCGAACGAGCAGTACTTC.

V usage is TRBV7-8 and J usage is TRBJ2-7; 7 nucleotides line up with TRBD1. CDR1 SGHVS and CDR2 FQNEAQ come from the germline V gene. Trimming at V came to 1 base and at J to 1 base, leaving 4 bases not matched to a gene. This CDR3 contains 15 residues. The CDR3 sequence is CASSLVDRASYEQYF. The DNA for the CDR3 is TGTGCCAGCAGCTTAGTCGACAGGGCGTCCTACGAGCAGTACTTC.

The rearrangement links TRBV20-1 to TRBJ1-6, with D maybe TRBD1 (6 bases). Germline assignment: CDR1 DFQATT and CDR2 SNEGSKA (reference sequence). There are 14 residues in the CDR3. V dropped 3 bases and J dropped 8 bases, with 14 bases sitting between them. This chain's CDR3 is CSASLGQQDSPLHF. DNA of the CDR3: TGCAGTGCTAGTCTTGGACAGCAGGATTCACCCCTCCACTTT.